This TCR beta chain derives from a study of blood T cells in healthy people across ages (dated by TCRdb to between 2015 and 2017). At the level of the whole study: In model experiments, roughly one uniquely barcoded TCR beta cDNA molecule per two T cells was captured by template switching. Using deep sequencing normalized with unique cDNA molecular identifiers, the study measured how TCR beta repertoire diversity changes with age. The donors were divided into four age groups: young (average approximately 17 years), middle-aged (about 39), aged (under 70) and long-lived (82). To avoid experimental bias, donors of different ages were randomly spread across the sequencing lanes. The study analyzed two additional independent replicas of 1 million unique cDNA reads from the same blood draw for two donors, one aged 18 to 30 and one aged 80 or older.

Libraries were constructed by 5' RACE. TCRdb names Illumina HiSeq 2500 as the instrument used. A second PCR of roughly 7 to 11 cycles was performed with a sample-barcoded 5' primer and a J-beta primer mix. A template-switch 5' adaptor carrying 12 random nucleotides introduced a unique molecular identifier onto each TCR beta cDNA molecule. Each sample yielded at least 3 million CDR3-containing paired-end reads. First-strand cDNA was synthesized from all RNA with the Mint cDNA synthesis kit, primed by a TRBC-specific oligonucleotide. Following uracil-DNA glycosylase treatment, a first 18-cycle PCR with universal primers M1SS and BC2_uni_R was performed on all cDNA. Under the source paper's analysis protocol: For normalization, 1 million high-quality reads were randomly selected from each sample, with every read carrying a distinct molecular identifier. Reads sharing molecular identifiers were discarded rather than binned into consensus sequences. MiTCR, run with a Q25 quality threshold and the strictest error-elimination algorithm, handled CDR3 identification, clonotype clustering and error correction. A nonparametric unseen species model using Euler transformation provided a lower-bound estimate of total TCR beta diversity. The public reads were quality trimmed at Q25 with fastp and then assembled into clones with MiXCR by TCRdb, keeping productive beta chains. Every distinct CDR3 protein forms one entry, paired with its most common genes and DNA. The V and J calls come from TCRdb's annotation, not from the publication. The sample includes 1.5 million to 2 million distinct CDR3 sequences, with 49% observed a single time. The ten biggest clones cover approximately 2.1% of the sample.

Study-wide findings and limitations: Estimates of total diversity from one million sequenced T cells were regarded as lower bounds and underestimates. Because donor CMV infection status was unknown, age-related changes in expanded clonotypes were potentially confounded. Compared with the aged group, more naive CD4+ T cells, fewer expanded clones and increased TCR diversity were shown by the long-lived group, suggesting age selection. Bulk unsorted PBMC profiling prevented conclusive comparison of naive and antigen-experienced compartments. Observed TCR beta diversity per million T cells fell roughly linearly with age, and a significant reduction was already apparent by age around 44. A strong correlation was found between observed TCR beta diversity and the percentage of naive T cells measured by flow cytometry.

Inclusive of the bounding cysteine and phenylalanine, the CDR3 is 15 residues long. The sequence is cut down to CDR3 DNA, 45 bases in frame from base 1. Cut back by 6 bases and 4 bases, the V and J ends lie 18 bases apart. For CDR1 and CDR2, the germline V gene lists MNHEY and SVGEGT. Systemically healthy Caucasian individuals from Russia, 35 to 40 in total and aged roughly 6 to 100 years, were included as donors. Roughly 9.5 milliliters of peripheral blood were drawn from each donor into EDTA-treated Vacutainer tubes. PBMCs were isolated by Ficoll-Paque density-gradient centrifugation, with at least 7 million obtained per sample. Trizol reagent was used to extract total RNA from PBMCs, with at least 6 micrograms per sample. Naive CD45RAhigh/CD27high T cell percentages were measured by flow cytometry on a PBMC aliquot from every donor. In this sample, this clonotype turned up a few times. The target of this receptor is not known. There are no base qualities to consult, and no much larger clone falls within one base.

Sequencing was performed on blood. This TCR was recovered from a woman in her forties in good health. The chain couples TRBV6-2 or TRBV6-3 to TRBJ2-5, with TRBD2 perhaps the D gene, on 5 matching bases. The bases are TGTGCCAGCAGGCCGTCGGGAACAGTGGGAGAGACCCAGTACTTC. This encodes CASRPSGTVGETQYF.